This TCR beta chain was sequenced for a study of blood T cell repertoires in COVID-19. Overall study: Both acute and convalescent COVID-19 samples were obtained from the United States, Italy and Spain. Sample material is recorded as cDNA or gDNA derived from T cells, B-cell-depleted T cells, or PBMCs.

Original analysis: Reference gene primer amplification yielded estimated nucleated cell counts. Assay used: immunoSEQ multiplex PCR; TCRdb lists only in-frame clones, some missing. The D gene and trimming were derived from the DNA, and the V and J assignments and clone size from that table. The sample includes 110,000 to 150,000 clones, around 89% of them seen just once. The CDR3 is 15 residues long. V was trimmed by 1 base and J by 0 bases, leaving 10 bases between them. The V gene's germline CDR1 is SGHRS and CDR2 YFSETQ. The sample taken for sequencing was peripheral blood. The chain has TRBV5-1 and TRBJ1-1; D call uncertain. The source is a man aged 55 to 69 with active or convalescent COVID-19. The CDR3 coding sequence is TGCGCCAGCAGCTTGTTCGGGAACCTGAACACTGAAGCTTTCTTT. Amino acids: CASSLFGNLNTEAFF.